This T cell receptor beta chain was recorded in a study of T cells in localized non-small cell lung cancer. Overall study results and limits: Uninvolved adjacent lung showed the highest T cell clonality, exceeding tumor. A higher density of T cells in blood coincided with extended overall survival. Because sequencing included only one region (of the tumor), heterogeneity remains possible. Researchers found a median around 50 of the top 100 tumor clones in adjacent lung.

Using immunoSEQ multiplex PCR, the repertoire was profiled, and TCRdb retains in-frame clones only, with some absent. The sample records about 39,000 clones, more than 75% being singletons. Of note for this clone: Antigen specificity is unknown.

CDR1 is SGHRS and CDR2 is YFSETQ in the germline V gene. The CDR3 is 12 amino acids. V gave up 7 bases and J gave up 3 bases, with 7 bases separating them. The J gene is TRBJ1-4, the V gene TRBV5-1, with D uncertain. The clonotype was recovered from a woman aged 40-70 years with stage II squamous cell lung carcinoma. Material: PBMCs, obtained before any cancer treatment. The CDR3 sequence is CASGEPNEKLFF. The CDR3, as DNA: TGCGCCAGCGGCGAGCCTAATGAAAAACTGTTTTTT.